This T cell receptor beta chain was captured by sequencing in a study of T cells in Graves' hyperthyroidism and ophthalmopathy (dated by TCRdb to the late 2010s). Study-level background: Peripheral blood was collected at initial diagnosis, before any treatment. A discovery cohort of 95 to 100 patients, about 40 with Graves' ophthalmopathy and 57 with stable Graves' hyperthyroidism, was used to find distinguishing TCR V-J signatures. Prospective prediction of ophthalmopathy was tested in an independent validation cohort of fewer than 20 hyperthyroidism patients and around 16 patients who later progressed to ophthalmopathy. The 80 to 100 discovery patients were randomly divided into training and test sets at a 7:3 ratio. The study also compared thyroid tissue and blood T-cell repertoires from 6 or 7 Graves' hyperthyroidism patients. After blood sampling, hyperthyroidism patients were treated with methimazole at a starting dose of 30 mg daily, and ophthalmopathy patients were treated with high-dose intravenous methylprednisolone. TCR Vbeta CDR3 sequencing of around 130 peripheral blood samples (43 ophthalmopathy, 75 to 85 hyperthyroidism and approximately 17 progressor patients) is reported in the paper. What the work shows at the level of the full study, not this receptor alone: A model built on a 13 V-J signature distinguished ophthalmopathy from stable hyperthyroidism, reaching about 88% sensitivity and about 81% specificity in cross-validation and 80%/75% in testing. Most expanded thyroid clonotypes (frequency above 0.001) were also detected in blood, a finding suggesting that blood repertoires may reflect thyroid immune responses. No statistical method was used to fix the sample size in advance, and group allocation was not hidden from the investigators. During validation, the model predicted progression to ophthalmopathy a median of around 6 months ahead of onset, with 60% to 71% sensitivity and under 85% specificity.

Ophthalmopathy patients had moderately to severely active disease, with a Clinical Activity Score of 3 or more, a NOSPECS grade of 4 or more, and a disease duration of less than 3 months. The study excluded patients with uncontrolled infections, other autoimmune diseases, pregnancy or lactation. Diagnoses were established on the basis of clinical symptoms, serum thyroxine and TRAb, thyroid ultrasound, and orbital computed tomography. Ficoll-Paque density gradient centrifugation was used to isolate PBMCs from around 10 ml of fresh peripheral blood. Total RNA was extracted using Trizol reagent, and RNA quality was assessed on an Agilent 2100 Bioanalyzer. The germline V gene (reference sequence) yields GTSNPN for CDR1 and SVGIG for CDR2. From cysteine to phenylalanine, the CDR3 is 17 amino acids long. Solely the CDR3 DNA is kept, with 51 bases framed from the first base. Relative to germline, V is 0 bases shorter and J is 0 bases shorter, with 15 bases between their ends.

This clonotype was seen a few times. It lacks a known antigen. Base qualities are missing; no much larger clone stands one base away. The TCR beta CDR3 regions were amplified from RNA transcripts. The first round of RT-PCR for the TCR CDR3 was performed with the HTBI primer set and the Qiagen OneStep RT-PCR kit. A second multiplex PCR round built the libraries, followed by size selection and purification. Sequencing of the libraries was done on an Illumina HiSeq2000 using paired-end 100 bp reads. Per the source publication's procedure: SOAPnuke was used to process the raw data, with reads discarded if the reads contained adapters or uncalled bases, had a mean Phred below 15, or lacked an exact constant-primer or identifier match. COPE v1.2.5 was used to merge the high-quality paired reads, and each unique nucleotide sequence was defined as a clonotype. MiTCR v1.1 was used to align the clonotypes against IMGT TRBV, TRBD and TRBJ reference segments. The analysis was restricted to V-J combinations with a frequency above 0.0001, which together covered 98% to 99.2% of the repertoires. The TCS score was defined as F50 (clonal expansion) divided by E x V (chaos), with BLOSUM62-based TCRdist calculated between CDR3 peptides within each V-J. Welch's t-statistics and random forest reduced 500 to 650 V-J features to roughly 13, which were used in a naive Bayes classifier (R e1071). The public reads were reprocessed in TCRdb via fastp at Q25 and MiXCR, keeping in-frame beta chains. Each entry merges the rows of one CDR3 protein and shows their most common DNA and genes. It is TCRdb's table, rather than the study itself, that gives the V and J calls and clone size. Recorded for this sample are hundreds of thousands of distinct CDR3 sequences; around 15% of them occurred a single time. The ten largest make up around 20% of the sample.

The receptor comes from a woman aged 55-70 years with Graves' ophthalmopathy. In this chain, TRBV30 is recombined with TRBJ2-4, with TRBD1 as a weak D call on 6 bases. The sample was blood. The CDR3 protein is CAWSVRDRSLAKNIQYF. The sequence in DNA is TGTGCCTGGAGTGTACGCGACAGGAGCCTAGCCAAAAACATTCAGTACTTC.